Below are 3 T cell receptor beta chains sequenced from a single sample in a study of CD4 T cells in relation to SARS-CoV-2 and coronaviruses. This table comes from immunoSEQ multiplex PCR, and its TCRdb copy is limited to in-frame clones, with some not included. The sample yields around 25,000 clones, around 70% seen once. Before the COVID-19 pandemic, during about 2010-2018, CD4+ T cells were taken from unexposed donors. Isolation of CD4+ T cells took place after roughly nine days in culture. Their antigen targets remain unknown. Sequenced material: CD4+ T cells from PBMCs, cultured in vitro. These receptors were taken from a human donor in good health.

V and J are TRBV9 and TRBJ2-2; 8 bases align to TRBD2. The CDR3 extends over 16 amino acids. Germline assignment: CDR1 SGDLS and CDR2 YYNGEE. V shed 3 bases, J shed 1 base, and the junction held 5 bases outside the gene matches. The CDR3 sequence: CASSARTSMNTGELFF. CDR3 nucleotides: TGTGCCAGCAGCGCTAGGACTAGCATGAACACCGGGGAGCTGTTTTTT.

The rearrangement links TRBV2 to TRBJ1-1, with no clear D. There are 10 residues in the CDR3. Germline-derived CDR1 and CDR2 are SNHLY and FYNNEI. V shed 7 bases and J shed 10 bases, with 10 bases lying between them. The DNA of the CDR3 is TGTGCCAGCATAGGAACGGCAGCTTTCTTT. It yields the protein CASIGTAAFF.

The rearrangement links TRBV19 to TRBJ2-5; no clear D. V was pared by 0 bases and J by 5 bases, with 7 bases between. The CDR3 length is 13 residues. The germline gives CDR1 LNHDA, CDR2 SQIVND (reference sequence). The CDR3 DNA sequence: TGTGCCAGTAGTATAGATGTCGAGGAGACCCAGTACTTC. Translating it yields CASSIDVEETQYF.